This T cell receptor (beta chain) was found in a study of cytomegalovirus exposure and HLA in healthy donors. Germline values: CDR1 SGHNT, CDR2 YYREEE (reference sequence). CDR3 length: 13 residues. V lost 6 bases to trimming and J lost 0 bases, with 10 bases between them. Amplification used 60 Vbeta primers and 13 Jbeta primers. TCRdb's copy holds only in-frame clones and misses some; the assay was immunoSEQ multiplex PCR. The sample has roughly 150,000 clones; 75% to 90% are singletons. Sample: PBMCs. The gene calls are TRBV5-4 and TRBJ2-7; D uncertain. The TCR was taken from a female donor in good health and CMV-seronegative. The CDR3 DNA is TGTGCCAGCACTACCCGGAGCTCCTACGAGCAGTACTTC. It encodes CASTTRSSYEQYF.